The rows below give T cell receptor beta chains drawn from one sample of a study of CD8+CD57+ T cells in acquired aplastic anemia. MiXCR, applied by TCRdb to the reads, yields one record per CDR3 protein. The sample gives hundreds of thousands of distinct CDR3 sequences, approximately 33% of which show up once; 0.82% is in the top ten. The source material was sorted CD4+, CD8+, or CD8+CD57+ T cells (not recorded which) from PBMCs. The receptors originated from a human donor with aplastic anemia. The conserved cysteine and the conserved F or W are not part of the CDR3 here. The order of the fields is CDR3 protein, V gene, J gene.

SARDSAGVTYEQY,TRBV20-1,TRBJ2-7
ATSVSGPNTGELF,TRBV24-1,TRBJ2-2
ASSSGGWNTGELF,TRBV4-2,TRBJ2-2
ASSLGLALTYEQY,TRBV5-6,TRBJ2-7
ASMLGGTNEKLF,TRBV10-2,TRBJ1-4
ASSSGLAVSSYNEQF,TRBV14,TRBJ2-1
ASSLTGQTYEQY,TRBV5-6,TRBJ2-7
ASSSQGPPPH,TRBV10-1,TRBJ1-6
ASRLVAGGKYQETQY,TRBV10-2,TRBJ2-5
ASSSDPGRGGLNEQF,TRBV10-3,TRBJ2-1
SASIGSGGANRETQY,TRBV20-1,TRBJ2-5
ASSLIPPSTTNTGELF,TRBV7-3,TRBJ2-2
ASRSRDGQETQY,TRBV7-2,TRBJ2-5
ASSLTGRTGGRVNSPLH,TRBV7-2,TRBJ1-6
ASSYPGGRDTIY,TRBV6-5,TRBJ1-3
ASSGDRGSYEQY,TRBV2,TRBJ2-7
SAGQGVNTEAF,TRBV29-1,TRBJ1-1
ATSDGRAGGADTQY,TRBV24-1,TRBJ2-3
ASSQVVDTQY,TRBV7-2,TRBJ2-3
ASSPTGMGGYT,TRBV6-2/TRBV6-3,TRBJ1-2
ASSPGERSSYNEQF,TRBV7-3,TRBJ2-1
ATSSRRTGVGYT,TRBV15,TRBJ1-2
ASSLGTSGGQVMNNEQF,TRBV5-1,TRBJ2-1
ASSVGTGDYGYT,TRBV9,TRBJ1-2
ASTSLATEAF,TRBV2,TRBJ1-1
AISGSWEAYEQY,TRBV10-3,TRBJ2-7
AWSGGDASNQPQH,TRBV24-1,TRBJ1-5
ASTGMNTEAF,TRBV6-6,TRBJ1-1
AWRDLSLVSTEAF,TRBV30,TRBJ1-1
ASSASTTGQETQY,TRBV9,TRBJ2-5
ASSYRGHQTEAF,TRBV12-3/TRBV12-4,TRBJ1-1
ASSLLGQGNSPLH,TRBV27,TRBJ1-6
ASSLVPTRQY,TRBV11-2,TRBJ2-7
ASSPTGASPEAF,TRBV18,TRBJ1-1
SARGVRGRDNEQF,TRBV20-1,TRBJ2-1
ASSLDRGTYNEQY,TRBV7-6,TRBJ2-7
ASSQVGTGKADSGNTIY,TRBV4-1,TRBJ1-3